This T cell receptor (beta chain) was sequenced during a study of technical replicates of blood from several donors (dated by TCRdb to 2017 to 2019). A word on this clone: Its recognized antigen is unknown. No base quality information exists; no much larger clone differs at one position.

The library relied on the immunoSEQ multiplex PCR assay. TCRdb obtained this table from immuneACCESS and retained in-frame rearrangements with V and J assigned. These tables miss some clones; where compared with another copy, unresolved V genes account for less than half of the shortfall, and the remainder is unexplained. The sample includes roughly 76,000 clones, with 80% to 95% observed a single time. Approximately 0.4% of the sample comes from the top ten. Taken from cysteine to phenylalanine, the CDR3 has 14 residues. Kept here is only the CDR3 DNA, which spans 42 bases and is read in frame from base 1. According to the germline V gene, CDR1 reads SGHTA and CDR2 reads FQGNSA. Deletion took 6 bases off V and 4 bases off J, with a span of 13 bases between the germline ends.

Sample: T cells isolated from PBMCs. The rearranged segments are TRBV7-2 and TRBJ2-1; the D gene cannot be named for sure. This clonotype was obtained from a human donor in good health. Some clones in this sample may be carry-over from other donors' samples. The DNA sequence is given as TGTGCCAGCAGTTCCGCGGCGTCATACAATGAGCAGTTCTTC. Its product reads: CASSSAASYNEQFF.